The 26 T cell receptor beta chains presented below share a single source sample, sequenced in a study of blood T cell repertoires in COVID-19 (dated by TCRdb to about 2020). Libraries came from the immunoSEQ multiplex PCR assay. What TCRdb holds here is the immuneACCESS table cut down to in-frame rearrangements. Part of the clones is not present; checked against another copy, under half of the missing clones reflect an unresolved V gene, and the others are unexplained. The sample table contains roughly 180,000 clones; only one count was recorded for about 84% of them. Over 7% of the sample rests with the top ten. Material for sequencing was PBMCs or T cells enriched from blood (not recorded which). The receptors here all came from a woman aged 25 to 39 who had recovered from COVID-19.

V gene TRBV29-1 combines with J gene TRBJ2-7; 7 bases are a match to TRBD1. Trimming removed 7 bases from V and 3 bases from J; junction bases left unmatched: 6. The CDR3 sequence is 12 residues long. The germline CDR1 and CDR2 sequences are SQVTM and ANQGSEA. CDR3 DNA: TGCAGCGCGGGCGACAGGGACTACGAGCAGTACTTC. Amino acids: CSAGDRDYEQYF.

In this sample, this clone turned up once. The DNA for the CDR3 is TGTGCCAGCAGCCCGGGACAGGGGGGAGAAGAGACCCAGTACTTC. The encoded protein is CASSPGQGGEETQYF. The chain uses TRBV11-1 and TRBJ2-5; 11 bases agree with TRBD1. Germline-derived CDR1 and CDR2 are SGHAT and FQDESV (reference sequence). The CDR3 totals 15 residues. The trim removed 5 bases at V and 3 bases at J, leaving 5 bases unmatched. The complete variable domain, with remaining parts taken from reference TRBV11-1 and TRBJ2-5, reads EAEVAQSPRYKITEKSQAVAFWCDPISGHATLYWYRQILGQGPELLVQFQDESVVDDSQLPKDRFSAERLKGVDSTLKIQPAELGDSAMYLCASSPGQGGEETQYFGPGTRLLVL.

The chain carries TRBV9 and TRBJ2-7; 8 bases are shared with TRBD1. V shed 2 bases and J 2 bases; nucleotides not matched to a gene: 3. Looked up from germline, CDR1 is SGDLS and CDR2 is YYNGEE. CDR3 length: 14 residues. The CDR3: CASSVTGDPYEQYF. The CDR3 DNA is TGTGCCAGCAGCGTGACAGGGGATCCCTACGAGCAGTACTTC.

This chain joins TRBV19 and TRBJ2-3; D is uncertain. In germline, CDR1 is LNHDA, CDR2 SQIVND (reference sequence). Trimming pared 5 bases from V and 10 bases from J, leaving 10 bases between. The CDR3 sequence is 11 residues long. CDR3 loop: CASSSFEAQYF. The CDR3 region has the DNA TGTGCCAGTAGTTCCTTTGAGGCGCAGTATTTT.

This chain uses TRBV5-6 with TRBJ2-1, with 14 bases matching TRBD2. Germline assignment: CDR1 SGHDT and CDR2 YYEEEE. J gave up 7 bases and V 2 bases, and 8 bases lay outside the gene matches. The CDR3 contains 17 residues. The CDR3 DNA sequence: TGTGCCAGCAGCTTCGACCCATGGACTAGCGGGAGGAATGAGCAGTTCTTC. This encodes CASSFDPWTSGRNEQFF.

The genes are TRBV6-1 and TRBJ1-5; D call uncertain. V was shortened by 0 bases and J by 0 bases, with 6 bases between the two germline ends. CDR1 and CDR2 from the germline V gene are MNHNS and SASEGT. The CDR3 loop spans 15 amino acids. The CDR3, as DNA: TGTGCCAGCAGTGAAGCGCTCTATAGCAATCAGCCCCAGCATTTT. Translated: CASSEALYSNQPQHF.

V gene TRBV4-2 combines with J gene TRBJ2-1, with 12 positions matching TRBD2. The germline gives CDR1 LGHNA, CDR2 YNFKEQ. The CDR3 sequence is 15 residues long. V lost 4 bases and J lost 7; bases outside the gene matches: 5. CDR3 nucleotide sequence: TGTGCCAGCAGCCCTCCGACTAGCGGGAGTAATGAGCAGTTCTTC. Protein product: CASSPPTSGSNEQFF.

The chain is built from TRBV6-1 and TRBJ2-5; 11 bases fit TRBD1. Germline V CDR1 and CDR2: MNHNS, SASEGT. This CDR3 spans 15 amino acids. J was trimmed by 6 bases and V by 2 bases; bases with no gene match: 5. CDR3 coding DNA: TGTGCCAGCAGTGAAAGGACAGGGGGCATAAAGACCCAGTACTTC. This sequence encodes CASSERTGGIKTQYF.

The J gene is TRBJ2-1, the V gene TRBV5-3, with 9 bases lining up with TRBD2. TRBV5-3 is marked as an open reading frame, function uncertain. The V segment lost 1 base and the J segment 9 bases; nucleotides outside the gene matches: 11. This CDR3 comprises 16 residues. The CDR3 loop reads CARSLSTREGAGEQFF. The CDR3 DNA sequence: TGTGCCAGAAGCTTGTCCACGCGGGAGGGGGCCGGTGAGCAGTTCTTC.

This clone has just a few counts. The rearrangement joins TRBV11-2 to TRBJ2-1; perhaps TRBD2 as D (5 bases). This CDR3 comprises 13 residues. Trimming took off 5 bases at V and 8 bases at J, with 13 bases between the two ends. Germline CDR1 and CDR2: SGHAT and FQNNGV. In DNA, the CDR3 is TGTGCCAGCAGCCGTGGGGAGATCTATGAGCAGTTCTTC. Translating it yields CASSRGEIYEQFF.

This clone has more than one count but fewer than ten. V and J are TRBV28 and TRBJ1-6; TRBD1 matches 9 bases. The V gene end was trimmed by 6 bases and the J gene end by 6 bases; junction bases not matched to a gene: 18. Germline assignment: CDR1 MDHEN and CDR2 SYDVKM. The CDR3 length is 19 residues. CDR3 coding DNA: TGTGCCAGCAGCACCATCGAGACCGGACAGGGGTCGGCTAATTCACCCCTCCACTTT. Its protein is CASSTIETGQGSANSPLHF.

The chain joins TRBV19 to TRBJ2-1, with 10 bases identical to TRBD2. Unmatched junction bases numbered 8, after V lost 6 bases and J lost 6 bases. This CDR3 is 15 amino acids long. The germline CDR1 and CDR2 sequences are LNHDA and SQIVND (reference sequence). The CDR3 reads CASSPASGRGNEQFF. The CDR3 DNA follows: TGTGCCAGTAGCCCCGCTAGCGGGAGAGGCAATGAGCAGTTCTTC. Together with reference TRBV19 and TRBJ2-1, the CDR3 gives the full variable domain: DGGITQSPKYLFRKEGQNVTLSCEQNLNHDAMYWYRQDPGQGLRLIYYSQIVNDFQKGDIAEGYSVSREKKESFPLTVTSAQKNPTAFYLCASSPASGRGNEQFFGPGTRLTVL.

The chain uses TRBV28 and TRBJ2-3; D perhaps matches TRBD1 (6 bases). The germline V and J ends were trimmed by 2 bases and 2 bases, with 17 bases remaining between them. Per the germline V gene, CDR1 is MDHEN and CDR2 is SYDVKM. The CDR3 is 17 amino acids. CDR3 sequence (DNA): TGTGCCAGCAGTTTAAGGGGGTACTTGACAGACACAGATACGCAGTATTTT. Translated: CASSLRGYLTDTDTQYF.

The V and J genes are TRBV9 and TRBJ2-7, with TRBD2 matching 10 bases. V gave up 0 bases and J gave up 9 bases; unmatched junction bases: 3. The germline CDR1 and CDR2 sequences are SGDLS and YYNGEE. The CDR3 consists of 13 residues. Written as DNA, the CDR3 is TGTGCCAGCAGCGTAGCTCTAGCGGGAGTGCAGTACTTC. This codes for CASSVALAGVQYF.

V usage is TRBV6-5 and J usage is TRBJ1-1, with D uncertain. The V and J ends lost 5 bases and 2 bases respectively, with 9 bases between them. This CDR3 is 13 amino acids long. CDR1 is MNHEY and CDR2 is SVGAGI in the germline V gene. The chain's CDR3 is CASSQTPNTEAFF. The DNA of the CDR3 is TGTGCCAGCAGTCAGACACCTAACACTGAAGCTTTCTTT.

This clone was counted once. The chain recombines TRBV12-3 or TRBV12-4 with TRBJ1-5; 7 bases align to TRBD1. This CDR3 has 13 amino acids. After removal of 5 bases from V and 2 bases from J, the junction contained 0 bases not matched to a gene. In DNA form, the CDR3 reads TGTGCCAGCAGTGGACAGGGCAATCAGCCCCAGCATTTT. As protein: CASSGQGNQPQHF.

This chain connects TRBV5-6 to TRBJ1-1, with D unclear. V shed 0 bases and J shed 0 bases, with 15 bases lying between them. Germline CDR1 SGHDT, CDR2 YYEEEE. The CDR3 totals 17 residues. The CDR3 spells CASSLAVVRLMNTEAFF. For the CDR3, the DNA is TGTGCCAGCAGCTTGGCGGTGGTCAGGTTAATGAACACTGAAGCTTTCTTT.

The chain couples TRBV5-1 to TRBJ2-3; TRBD2 is a possible D gene (8 bases). The length of the CDR3 is 16 residues. V gave up 4 bases and J gave up 1 base, with 16 bases separating them. The germline gives CDR1 SGHRS, CDR2 YFSETQ. The CDR3 region has the DNA TGCGCCAGCAGCAAACAGGGGCGGGGGGGCACAGATACGCAGTATTTT. This sequence encodes CASSKQGRGGTDTQYF.

The chain has TRBV7-9 and TRBJ2-2; tentative D call: TRBD1 (6 bases). V dropped 8 bases and J dropped 1 base, with 20 bases sitting between them. CDR1 SEHNR and CDR2 FQNEAQ come from the germline V gene (reference sequence). The CDR3 is 17 residues long. The CDR3 loop reads CASPASIQGLNTGELFF. The CDR3 nucleotides are TGTGCCAGCCCTGCTAGTATCCAGGGGCTGAACACCGGGGAGCTGTTTTTT.

The rearrangement links TRBV15 to TRBJ2-6; 7 bases agree with TRBD1. Germline V gene data show CDR1 as LNHNV and CDR2 as YYDKDF (reference sequence). There are 16 residues in the CDR3. V was clipped by 0 bases and J by 12 bases; unmatched bases: 11. For the CDR3, the DNA is TGTGCCACCAGCAGAGATCTAACAAGAGGGGGCGGCGTCCTGACTTTC. It encodes CATSRDLTRGGGVLTF.

DNA of the CDR3: TGTGCCAGCAGTTATGACGGGACACTGAATCAGCCCCAGCATTTT. It is translated as CASSYDGTLNQPQHF. This rearrangement joins TRBV27 to TRBJ1-5; weak D call: TRBD1 (6 bases). The germline CDR1 and CDR2 sequences are MNHEY and SMNVEV (reference sequence). This CDR3 contains 15 residues. Between the trimmed V and J ends, which lost 4 bases and 4 bases, there was a span of 14 bases.

The J gene is TRBJ2-3, the V gene TRBV5-1; 11 nucleotides agree with TRBD2. This CDR3 region has 17 residues. Germline V gene sequence: CDR1 SGHRS, CDR2 YFSETQ. The J segment lost 2 bases and the V segment lost 2 bases, leaving 7 bases of the junction unmatched. For the CDR3, the DNA is TGCGCCAGCAGCTTTGTTAGCGGGAGGGTTAACACAGATACGCAGTATTTT. The encoded protein is CASSFVSGRVNTDTQYF.

The chain is built from TRBV4-1 and TRBJ2-3, with D unclear. Trimming removed 5 bases at V and 0 bases at J, with 9 bases between. Looked up from germline, CDR1 is MGHRA and CDR2 is YSYEKL. This CDR3 has 14 residues. DNA of the CDR3: TGCGCCAGCAGCTCCGCAGGCAGCACAGATACGCAGTATTTT. This gives the protein CASSSAGSTDTQYF.

This clone is a singleton in its sample. The chain carries TRBV30 and TRBJ1-2; D unresolved. V lost 3 bases to trimming and J lost 2 bases, with 4 bases between them. This CDR3 has 11 amino acids. CDR1 and CDR2 (germline): GTSNPN, SVGIG (reference sequence). CDR3 sequence: CAWSTNYGYTF. The CDR3, as DNA: TGTGCCTGGAGCACAAACTATGGCTACACCTTC.

This clone was observed a handful of times. A junction boundary mismatches the germline segment, possibly from a read error. The V and J genes are TRBV2 and TRBJ2-2, with unresolved D. Germline CDR1 is SNHLY and CDR2 is FYNNEI. This CDR3 spans 14 amino acids. The DNA for the CDR3 is TGTGCCAGCAGGGAAGCCCAGAACACCGGGGAGCTGTTTTTT. This encodes CASREAQNTGELFF.

This clone was seen ten or more times. The chain combines TRBV2 with TRBJ1-5; perhaps TRBD1 as D (5 bases). The CDR3 is made up of 15 amino acids. V was clipped by 7 bases and J by 3 bases, with 16 bases between them. Germline V gene sequence: CDR1 SNHLY, CDR2 FYNNEI. CDR3 in DNA: TGTGCCAGCACCCCCGTAGGCAGGGCCAATCAGCCCCAGCATTTT. Amino acids: CASTPVGRANQPQHF.